What follows are 9 T cell receptor beta chains derived from one specimen sequenced in a study of control samples from healthy donors and cancer patients. Repertoires were generated with immunoSEQ multiplex PCR, while TCRdb's copy carries only in-frame clones and drops some. Of 50,000 or so clones listed, 93% are singletons. Sequences were obtained from PBMCs. These receptors were taken from a woman between 45 and 60 years old with head and neck cancer.

The V gene is TRBV7-9, the J gene TRBJ1-2, with 10 bases that match TRBD1. The CDR3 contains 15 residues. With V trimmed by 6 bases and J by 7 bases, 11 bases remained unmatched. Germline lookup yields CDR1 SEHNR and CDR2 FQNEAQ (reference sequence). CDR3 DNA: TGTGCCAGCAGTCGGGGGTCCGGGACAGGGGCTGGCTACACCTTC. Translating it yields CASSRGSGTGAGYTF.

The rearrangement links TRBV28 to TRBJ2-5; tentatively, D is TRBD1 (6 bases). Trimming stripped 6 bases from V and 3 bases from J, with 11 bases between. Germline V gene data show CDR1 as MDHEN and CDR2 as SYDVKM. CDR3 length: 13 amino acids. CDR3 amino acids: CASRTGLKETQYF. CDR3 DNA sequence: TGTGCCAGCAGAACAGGGTTGAAAGAGACCCAGTACTTC. The whole variable domain, remainder taken from reference TRBV28 and TRBJ2-5, is DVKVTQSSRYLVKRTGEKVFLECVQDMDHENMFWYRQDPGLGLRLIYFSYDVKMKEKGDIPEGYSVSREKKERFSLILESASTNQTSMYLCASRTGLKETQYFGPGTRLLVL.

V and J are TRBV2 and TRBJ1-2; D is undetermined. The CDR3 loop spans 11 amino acids. Trimming removed 1 base from V and 5 bases from J, with 2 bases in between. Germline values: CDR1 SNHLY, CDR2 FYNNEI. CDR3 amino acids: CASSEEYGYTF. The DNA for the CDR3 is TGTGCCAGCAGTGAAGAATATGGCTACACCTTC.

V is TRBV7-2 and J is TRBJ2-3, with unresolved D. The CDR3 extends over 15 amino acids. V lost 1 base to trimming and J lost 0 bases, with 8 bases between them. Germline V gene data show CDR1 as SGHTA and CDR2 as FQGNSA. CDR3 DNA sequence: TGTGCCAGCAGCTTAGAGGCATCGAGCACAGATACGCAGTATTTT. It specifies CASSLEASSTDTQYF.

The chain couples TRBV4-3 to TRBJ2-1, with D perhaps matching TRBD2 (5 bases). Trimming took 2 bases from V and 8 from J, leaving 10 bases between them. Germline CDR1 and CDR2: LGHNA and YSLEER. The CDR3 contains 13 residues. In nucleotides, the CDR3 is TGCGCCAGCAGCCAACTACTAGAGGATGAGCAGTTCTTC. It encodes CASSQLLEDEQFF.

CDR3: CASLRPGQGANEQFF. The CDR3 DNA follows: TGTGCCAGCCTTAGGCCGGGACAGGGGGCGAATGAGCAGTTCTTC. The chain couples TRBV6-5 to TRBJ2-1; TRBD1 agrees at 12 bases. The CDR3 is 15 residues long. Per germline, CDR1 MNHEY and CDR2 SVGAGI. The V and J ends lost 8 bases and 7 bases, in that order; junction bases with no gene match: 9.

The chain links TRBV21-1 to TRBJ2-7; the D call in the table, TRBD2, was not verified against the DNA. TRBV21-1 is a pseudogene. This CDR3 contains 15 residues. The CDR3 DNA sequence: TGTGCCAGCAGCAAAGAGCTAGCGGGGTCTCACGAGCAGTACTTC. Its protein product is CASSKELAGSHEQYF.

CDR3 amino acids: CASSFWGRNQPQHF. CDR3 DNA: TGTGCCAGCAGTTTTTGGGGGCGGAATCAGCCCCAGCATTTT. The chain carries TRBV27 and TRBJ1-5; TRBD1 might be the D (6 bases). The CDR3 loop spans 14 amino acids. Trimming shortened V by 3 bases and J by 4 bases, and 10 bases separated the two germline ends. Germline V gives CDR1 MNHEY, CDR2 SMNVEV (reference sequence).

This chain connects TRBV28 to TRBJ1-6; TRBD1 aligns across 11 bases. The CDR3 runs to 14 residues. V lost 4 bases and J lost 8; bases outside the gene matches: 1. CDR1 is MDHEN, CDR2 SYDVKM, per germline. DNA of the CDR3: TGTGCCAGCAGTTCGGGACAGGGGGATTCACCCCTCCACTTT. Translation gives CASSSGQGDSPLHF.